These T cell receptor beta chains were read from a single sample in a study of HIV-infected patients and healthy controls. Each CDR3 protein gets one entry after TCRdb re-called the 5' RACE reads with MiXCR. The top ten hold under 6.5% of the sample, which has around 67,000 distinct CDR3 sequences, about 16% seen once. Specimen: CD4+ T cells from blood. The receptors shown here come from a human donor in good health. CDR3s include the opening cysteine and the closing phenylalanine or tryptophan. A D gene is named only where the DNA matches it firmly. A clone size is listed for some rows: how often the clone was seen (once, few, many), or a class if it is expanded.

j_gene: TRBJ2-7; d_gene: .; abundance: .; v_gene: TRBV6-2/TRBV6-3; CDR3nt: TGTGCCAGCACACAATTGTGGGGTTCCTCCTACGAGCAGTACTTC; CDR3aa: CASTQLWGSSYEQYF
j_gene: TRBJ2-4; d_gene: .; abundance: few; v_gene: TRBV4-3; CDR3nt: TGCGCCAGCAGCGCCCGGTGGTTGGGGTCCAAAAACATTCAGTACTTC; CDR3aa: CASSARWLGSKNIQYF
j_gene: TRBJ2-2; d_gene: .; abundance: few; v_gene: TRBV18; CDR3nt: TGTGCCAGCTCACCGTTAAGACAGTCGGGAACCGGGGAGCTGTTTTTT; CDR3aa: CASSPLRQSGTGELFF
j_gene: TRBJ2-1; d_gene: .; abundance: many; v_gene: TRBV7-2; CDR3nt: TGTGCCAGCAGCTTAGTCCCGGGGGGCGTTTCTGAGCAGTTCTTC; CDR3aa: CASSLVPGGVSEQFF
j_gene: TRBJ2-3; d_gene: .; abundance: few; v_gene: TRBV5-5; CDR3nt: TGTGCCAGCAGCTTGAGGAGTGCTCTCCGCGACACAGATACGCAGTATTTT; CDR3aa: CASSLRSALRDTDTQYF
j_gene: TRBJ2-5; d_gene: TRBD2; abundance: .; v_gene: TRBV28; CDR3nt: TGTGCCAGCAGGGAAACTAGCGGGGGGGCCCGTTTTGAGACCCAGTACTTC; CDR3aa: CASRETSGGARFETQYF
j_gene: TRBJ2-3; d_gene: TRBD2; abundance: many; v_gene: TRBV5-4; CDR3nt: TGTGCCAGCAGCTTGGGGCTACTAGCGGGGATCACAGATACGCAGTATTTT; CDR3aa: CASSLGLLAGITDTQYF
j_gene: TRBJ1-1; d_gene: TRBD1; abundance: .; v_gene: TRBV7-9; CDR3nt: TGTGCCAGCAGCTTAGAGAACAGGGGAGGCAAAGCTTTCTTT; CDR3aa: CASSLENRGGKAFF
j_gene: TRBJ2-5; d_gene: .; abundance: many; v_gene: TRBV7-2; CDR3nt: TGTGCCAGCAGCTTACCGGGGGGCCGTCGAGAGACCCAGTACTTC; CDR3aa: CASSLPGGRRETQYF
j_gene: TRBJ1-2; d_gene: TRBD1; abundance: many; v_gene: TRBV20-1; CDR3nt: TGCAGTGCTAGAACACAGGGGATCTATGGCTACACCTTC; CDR3aa: CSARTQGIYGYTF
j_gene: TRBJ2-7; d_gene: .; abundance: .; v_gene: TRBV6-2/TRBV6-3; CDR3nt: TGTGCCAGCATTGAAGCAGGGCCTCACTACGAGCAGTACTTC; CDR3aa: CASIEAGPHYEQYF
j_gene: TRBJ2-7; d_gene: .; abundance: few; v_gene: TRBV10-3; CDR3nt: TGTGCCATCAGCGACCTCAACGAGCAGTACTTC; CDR3aa: CAISDLNEQYF
j_gene: TRBJ2-7; d_gene: .; abundance: .; v_gene: TRBV12-3/TRBV12-4; CDR3nt: TGTGCCAGCAGTTTCAGGGGGGGCAGCTCCTACGAGCAGTACTTC; CDR3aa: CASSFRGGSSYEQYF
j_gene: TRBJ1-1; d_gene: .; abundance: .; v_gene: TRBV24-1; CDR3nt: TGTGCCACCAGTGACGGTTCCTCGGCAGGCTCAGTTGCTTTCTTT; CDR3aa: CATSDGSSAGSVAFF
j_gene: TRBJ1-2; d_gene: .; abundance: .; v_gene: TRBV4-2; CDR3nt: TGTGCCAGCAGCCAAGAAACGTCGGTGTGGGACTATGGCTACACCTTC; CDR3aa: CASSQETSVWDYGYTF
j_gene: TRBJ2-2; d_gene: TRBD1; abundance: many; v_gene: TRBV7-9; CDR3nt: TGTGCCAGCAGCTGGGGACAGGGAAACACCGGGGAGCTGTTTTTT; CDR3aa: CASSWGQGNTGELFF
j_gene: TRBJ2-4; d_gene: .; abundance: few; v_gene: TRBV27; CDR3nt: TGTGCCAGCAGTTTATCGAGGTTAGGGGGCAAAAACATTCAGTACTTC; CDR3aa: CASSLSRLGGKNIQYF
j_gene: TRBJ2-2; d_gene: .; abundance: few; v_gene: TRBV12-3/TRBV12-4; CDR3nt: TGTGCCAGCAGTTTAGCGCCGGCGGGGTTCACCGGGGAGCTGTTTTTT; CDR3aa: CASSLAPAGFTGELFF
j_gene: TRBJ1-1; d_gene: TRBD1; abundance: .; v_gene: TRBV6-1; CDR3nt: TGTGCCAGCAGTACAACACTGGGACAGGGTGTCACTGAAGCTTTCTTT; CDR3aa: CASSTTLGQGVTEAFF
j_gene: TRBJ2-2; d_gene: .; abundance: few; v_gene: TRBV19; CDR3nt: TGTGCCAGTAGTCCCTATGACGGGGAGGGGGAGCTGTTTTTT; CDR3aa: CASSPYDGEGELFF
j_gene: TRBJ1-1; d_gene: TRBD1; abundance: .; v_gene: TRBV5-4; CDR3nt: TGTGCCAGCAGCTCCACCGGGACAGCGGGACACACTGAAGCTTTCTTT; CDR3aa: CASSSTGTAGHTEAFF
j_gene: TRBJ1-1; d_gene: .; abundance: .; v_gene: TRBV7-9; CDR3nt: TGTGCCAGCAGCCCGCCCGGGCAGATGTCTGAAGCTTTCTTT; CDR3aa: CASSPPGQMSEAFF
j_gene: TRBJ1-4; d_gene: TRBD1; abundance: many; v_gene: TRBV29-1; CDR3nt: TGCAGCGTGCGACAGGGGGCAAGTGAAAAACTGTTTTTT; CDR3aa: CSVRQGASEKLFF
j_gene: TRBJ2-1; d_gene: TRBD1; abundance: .; v_gene: TRBV7-7; CDR3nt: TGTGCTAGCAGCTCCATGACAGGGGTTGAGCAGTTCTTC; CDR3aa: CASSSMTGVEQFF
j_gene: TRBJ2-7; d_gene: .; abundance: .; v_gene: TRBV13; CDR3nt: TGTGCCAGCAGCTCAGCCCCCGGGGGAAAGTACGAGCAGTACTTC; CDR3aa: CASSSAPGGKYEQYF
j_gene: TRBJ2-3; d_gene: TRBD2; abundance: many; v_gene: TRBV28; CDR3nt: TGTGCCAGCAGCTCGGGGGGGTCTCGCACAGATACGCAGTATTTT; CDR3aa: CASSSGGSRTDTQYF
j_gene: TRBJ2-7; d_gene: .; abundance: .; v_gene: TRBV7-2; CDR3nt: TGTGCCAGCAGCTCGGGACCGAAGGGGGGCGAGCAGTACTTC; CDR3aa: CASSSGPKGGEQYF